A few counts support the clone carrying this T cell receptor beta chain. The data were taken from a study of blood T cell repertoires in COVID-19. Study overall: In each case, the material was cDNA or gDNA derived from T cells, B-cell-depleted T cells, or PBMCs.

This CDR3 has 14 residues. Germline values: CDR1 MDHEN, CDR2 SYDVKM. V was clipped by 7 bases and J by 2 bases; unmatched bases: 6. Original methodology: Reference gene primer amplification gave estimated nucleated cell counts. Generated by immunoSEQ multiplex PCR, the TCRdb table keeps only in-frame clones and is missing some. Clone size and V and J calls were adopted from that table, with D and trimming inferred from the DNA. The profile covers over 55,000 clones, with around nine tenths appearing a single time and 6.5% to 8% taken by the ten largest. The rearrangement uses TRBV28 and TRBJ2-3, with 7 bases matching TRBD2. Sequenced: peripheral blood. The TCR comes from a human donor with active COVID-19. The donor label of this sample is uncertain. CDR3 nucleotide sequence: TGTGCCAGCACTGGGGGGGGTATCACAGATACGCAGTATTTT. Encoded protein: CASTGGGITDTQYF. The complete variable domain, with remaining parts taken from reference TRBV28 and TRBJ2-3, reads DVKVTQSSRYLVKRTGEKVFLECVQDMDHENMFWYRQDPGLGLRLIYFSYDVKMKEKGDIPEGYSVSREKKERFSLILESASTNQTSMYLCASTGGGITDTQYFGPGTRLTVL.